The present entry profiles one TCR beta chain with its context. This record comes from a study of blood T cell repertoires in COVID-19. The CDR3 is made up of 12 amino acids. Germline CDR1 and CDR2: LGHDT and YNNKEL (reference sequence). Trimming removed 2 bases at V and 2 bases at J, with 3 bases between. Authors' methods: Nucleated cell number was recorded as an estimate derived from reference gene primer amplification. The data were produced by immunoSEQ multiplex PCR, yet TCRdb's version contains in-frame clones alone and is incomplete. The D gene and trimming were derived from the DNA, and the V and J assignments and clone size from that table. Among some 150,000 clones, around 83% were seen once, and the ten largest hold around 7%.

The chain employs TRBV3-1 (or the pseudogene TRBV3-2) and TRBJ1-2; D is ambiguous. The sequence was collected from a woman over 75 in a cohort sampled during active or convalescent COVID-19. Specimen: peripheral blood. Here the CDR3 DNA reads TGTGCCAGCAGCCAACAGAACTATGGCTACACCTTC. It yields the protein CASSQQNYGYTF.